This passage covers 31 T cell receptor beta chains from one sample sequenced in a study of blood T cells in healthy people across ages. For the second PCR, which ran for roughly 7 to 11 cycles, a sample-barcoded 5' primer and a J-beta primer mix were used. In TCRdb, the 5' RACE reads were re-called with MiXCR into one record per CDR3 protein. The sample has approximately 1.5 million distinct CDR3 sequences; around 35% are singletons. Input material: blood. The source is a woman aged 30 to 39 in good health.

This clonotype was found a few times. This chain joins TRBV11-2 and TRBJ2-7; D unresolved. Trimming removed 1 base at V and 5 bases at J, with 9 bases between. Germline V gene data show CDR1 as SGHAT and CDR2 as FQNNGV. The CDR3 totals 13 residues. Here the CDR3 reads CASSLGLLNEQYF. The CDR3 nucleotides read TGTGCCAGCAGCTTAGGATTACTAAACGAGCAGTACTTC.

The table lists this clonotype with a few counts. The rearrangement joins TRBV12-3 or TRBV12-4 to TRBJ1-2; D is possibly TRBD1 (5 bases). This CDR3 is 16 amino acids long. Trimming left V 7 bases short and J 2 bases short, with 20 bases between. CDR3: CASTDFPDGGNYGYTF. For the CDR3, the DNA is TGTGCCAGCACCGATTTCCCGGACGGGGGAAACTATGGCTACACCTTC.

Points on this clonotype: In this CDR3 the conserved last residue, phenylalanine or tryptophan, is missing, so a read error is likely. The rearrangement joins TRBV7-2 to TRBJ2-6; TRBD1 is a possible D gene (5 bases). Trimming cost V 5 bases and J 6 bases, with 20 bases left between them. Per germline, CDR1 SGHTA and CDR2 FQGNSA. The CDR3 runs to 17 residues. CDR3 amino acids: CASSPSAGLYEANVLTS. CDR3 nucleotide sequence: TGTGCCAGCAGCCCCTCGGCAGGGCTCTATGAGGCCAACGTCCTGACTTCC.

As for this clonotype: Being one base from a much bigger clone, this may be a read error. The chain joins TRBV29-1 to TRBJ2-7; a weak D match, TRBD1 (5 bases). Germline V lookup: CDR1 SQVTM, CDR2 ANQGSEA. The CDR3 extends over 13 amino acids. Trimming left V 4 bases short and J 2 bases short, with 12 bases between. CDR3 in amino acids: CSVVIGVAYEQYF. The DNA of the CDR3 is TGCAGCGTTGTTATAGGGGTAGCCTACGAGCAGTACTTC.

The chain carries TRBV3-1 and TRBJ1-1; D call uncertain. This CDR3 has 14 amino acids. Germline V gene data show CDR1 as LGHDT and CDR2 as YNNKEL (reference sequence). V was cut by 1 base and J by 2 bases, with 8 bases left in between. This CDR3 reads CASSQVSFNTEAFF. The CDR3, as DNA: TGTGCCAGCAGCCAAGTTTCATTCAACACTGAAGCTTTCTTT.

V usage is TRBV19 and J usage is TRBJ2-1; D possibly corresponds to TRBD2 (5 bases). The CDR3 contains 16 residues. Per the germline V gene, CDR1 is LNHDA and CDR2 is SQIVND (reference sequence). V lost 4 bases and J lost 8, with 21 bases in between. Written as DNA, the CDR3 is TGTGCCAGTAGTAACCCCTACGGACTCCCTGGGCATGAGCAGTTCTTC. Translation gives CASSNPYGLPGHEQFF.

The genes are TRBV5-1 and TRBJ1-1; maybe TRBD1 (6 bases). Trimming cost V 6 bases and J 1 base, with 13 bases left between them. This CDR3 has 14 amino acids. Germline assignment: CDR1 SGHRS and CDR2 YFSETQ. For the CDR3, the DNA is TGCGCCAGCACCCAAACAGGGTCGAACACTGAAGCTTTCTTT. Translation: CASTQTGSNTEAFF.

The chain joins TRBV12-5 to TRBJ1-2; 9 bases align to TRBD1. The CDR3 has 16 amino acids. V lost 1 base to trimming and J lost 8 bases; unmatched junction nucleotides: 11. The germline CDR1 and CDR2 sequences are LGHNT and FRNRAP. The CDR3 protein is CASGLGLGQGSLGYTF. CDR3 sequence (DNA): TGTGCTAGTGGTTTGGGACTGGGACAGGGTAGTCTGGGCTACACCTTC.

Notes on this clonotype: Possible read error: a much larger clone is one base away. The chain links TRBV29-1 to TRBJ2-5, with 8 bases lining up with TRBD1. The closer fit of TRBJ2-7 to the DNA end suggests the J call may be wrong. Per the germline V gene, CDR1 is SQVTM and CDR2 is ANQGSEA. CDR3 size: 12 residues. The chain's CDR3 is CSAAGGENEQYF. CDR3 in DNA: TGCAGCGCTGCAGGGGGCGAGAACGAGCAGTACTTC.

The chain uses TRBV29-1 and TRBJ2-3, with D maybe TRBD2 (6 bases). The CDR3 is 14 residues long. Germline loops: CDR1 SQVTM, CDR2 ANQGSEA. V was trimmed by 3 bases and J by 5 bases, leaving 15 bases between them. CDR3 region: CSVDSGRIGDTQYF. In DNA, the CDR3 is TGCAGCGTTGACTCCGGGAGAATAGGAGATACGCAGTATTTT.

This clonotype showed up just a few times. The V call is TRBV7-6, the J call TRBJ1-4; tentative D call: TRBD1 (6 bases). CDR1 is SGHVS, CDR2 FNYEAQ, per germline. V lost 0 bases, J lost 4 bases, and 9 bases lay in between. The CDR3 extends over 15 amino acids. CDR3 DNA: TGTGCCAGCAGCTTAGCGGACAGCCTTAATGAAAAACTGTTTTTT. It is translated as CASSLADSLNEKLFF.

The V gene is TRBV24-1, the J gene TRBJ2-5; weak D call: TRBD2 (6 bases). Germline lookup yields CDR1 KGHDR and CDR2 SFDVKD. V was trimmed by 9 bases and J by 5 bases, leaving 18 bases between them. This CDR3 has 14 amino acids. CDR3 loop: CATSTDGGAETQYF. The CDR3 DNA reads TGTGCCACCTCCACGGACGGGGGAGCCGAGACCCAGTACTTC.

Remarks on this clonotype: Sequence at one end of the junction differs from germline and may be a read error. The chain is built from TRBV7-8 and TRBJ2-5; D is unclear. CDR1 is SGHVS and CDR2 is FQNEAQ in the germline V gene. CDR3 size: 12 residues. CDR3 DNA: TGTGCCAGCAGCTTATCCCGAGAGTCCCAGTACTTC. It encodes CASSLSRESQYF.

Ten or more counts support this clonotype. The chain couples TRBV20-1 to TRBJ2-7; 8 bases are a match to TRBD2. With V trimmed by 6 bases and J by 3 bases, 10 bases remained unmatched. CDR3 size: 14 residues. CDR1 is DFQATT and CDR2 is SNEGSKA in the germline V gene (reference sequence). As DNA, the CDR3 is TGCAGTGCCGTCCACGGGGGGGCGATCTACGAGCAGTACTTC. Its translation is CSAVHGGAIYEQYF.

The V call is TRBV9, the J call TRBJ2-1, with 15 bases fitting TRBD2. After removal of 3 bases from V and 8 bases from J, the junction contained 3 bases not matched to a gene. Germline-derived CDR1 and CDR2 are SGDLS and YYNGEE. The CDR3 loop spans 15 amino acids. CDR3 loop: CASSAGLAGGYEQFF. The DNA of the CDR3 is TGTGCCAGCAGCGCGGGACTAGCGGGAGGATATGAGCAGTTCTTC.

This sequence joins TRBV7-9 and TRBJ2-1, with D uncertain. V was clipped by 5 bases and J by 4 bases, with 12 bases between them. This CDR3 region has 14 residues. The germline CDR1 and CDR2 sequences are SEHNR and FQNEAQ (reference sequence). For the CDR3, the DNA is TGTGCCAGCAGCCCTGAGAACGGGTACAATGAGCAGTTCTTC. Translated, it gives CASSPENGYNEQFF.

Notes on this clonotype: One junction end disagrees with the germline gene, perhaps due to a read error. The rearrangement joins TRBV20-1 to TRBJ2-4, with D tentatively TRBD1 or TRBD2 (5 bases each). The last part of the DNA fits TRBJ2-7 better; the J call may be wrong. Germline V gene lookup returns CDR1 DFQATT and CDR2 SNEGSKA (reference sequence). The CDR3 is 15 amino acids. DNA of the CDR3: TGCAGTACTAGAGAGGCCCAGGGCGCGCTGTACGAGCAGTACTTC. It codes for CSTREAQGALYEQYF.

This clonotype came up a few times. The chain has TRBV27 and TRBJ2-7; D is tentatively TRBD1 or TRBD2 (5 bases each). Germline lookup yields CDR1 MNHEY and CDR2 SMNVEV (reference sequence). The CDR3 loop spans 14 amino acids. Trimming shortened V by 8 bases and J by 3 bases, and 17 bases separated the two germline ends. The CDR3 loop is CASGVAWGNYEQYF. The CDR3 bases are TGTGCCAGCGGCGTTGCATGGGGGAACTACGAGCAGTACTTC.

This clonotype was observed a handful of times. The chain has TRBV4-1 and TRBJ2-1; 9 bases are a match to TRBD1. V trimming: 5 bases; J trimming: 8 bases; junction bases outside the gene matches: 10. Germline V lookup: CDR1 MGHRA, CDR2 YSYEKL. The CDR3 covers 15 residues. The CDR3 region is CASSAPGQGFDEQFF. The CDR3 coding sequence is TGCGCCAGCAGCGCCCCGGGACAGGGTTTCGATGAGCAGTTCTTC.

Details on this clonotype: Relative to the germline gene, one junction end is altered; a read error may explain this. This rearrangement joins TRBV6-1 to TRBJ2-7; possibly TRBD2 for D (6 bases). Germline V gives CDR1 MNHNS, CDR2 SASEGT. This CDR3 region has 14 residues. CDR3 residues: CASRAGRSSYERYF. In DNA, the CDR3 is TGTGCCAGCAGGGCGGGGAGGAGCTCCTACGAGCGGTACTTC.

The V and J genes are TRBV6-1 and TRBJ2-3; 16 bases are shared with TRBD2. The CDR3 spans 17 residues. After removal of 6 bases from V and 3 bases from J, the junction contained 6 bases not matched to a gene. Germline CDR1 and CDR2: MNHNS and SASEGT. The CDR3 loop is CASRGTSGRVTTDTQYF. CDR3 bases: TGTGCCAGCAGGGGGACTAGCGGGAGGGTAACGACAGATACGCAGTATTTT.

The rearrangement links TRBV9 to TRBJ1-4; D gene ambiguous. The CDR3 loop spans 15 amino acids. The V end was cut by 0 bases, the J end by 8 bases, with 14 bases between. The germline V gene encodes CDR1 SGDLS and CDR2 YYNGEE. CDR3: CASSVGWEPGEKLFF. The CDR3, as DNA: TGTGCCAGCAGCGTAGGTTGGGAACCGGGAGAAAAACTGTTTTTT. The whole variable domain, remainder taken from reference TRBV9 and TRBJ1-4, is DSGVTQTPKHLITATGQRVTLRCSPRSGDLSVYWYQQSLDQGLQFLIQYYNGEERAKGNILERFSAQQFPDLHSELNLSSLELGDSALYFCASSVGWEPGEKLFFGSGTQLSVL.

V gene TRBV20-1 combines with J gene TRBJ2-5, with 11 bases lining up with TRBD2. This CDR3 is 16 amino acids long. Germline V gene data show CDR1 as DFQATT and CDR2 as SNEGSKA (reference sequence). The J segment lost 5 bases and the V segment lost 3 bases, leaving 11 bases of the junction unmatched. This CDR3 reads CSARPRTSGWRETQYF. The CDR3 region has the DNA TGCAGTGCTAGGCCCCGGACTAGCGGGTGGAGGGAGACCCAGTACTTC.

This clonotype was seen a handful of times. The chain has TRBV6-6 and TRBJ2-2; either TRBD1 or TRBD2 may fit D (5 bases each). This CDR3 region has 12 residues. V lost 5 bases, J lost 9 bases, and 10 bases lay in between. Germline CDR1 and CDR2: MNHNY and SVGAGI (reference sequence). The CDR3 loop is CASSPGTRELFF. The CDR3, as DNA: TGTGCCAGCAGTCCCGGGACCCGGGAGCTGTTTTTT.

In this sample, this clonotype turned up a few times. The rearrangement uses TRBV4-1 and TRBJ1-5; D not certain. The CDR3 consists of 16 residues. The germline gives CDR1 MGHRA, CDR2 YSYEKL. Trimming took off 2 bases at V and 3 bases at J, with 14 bases between the two ends. The CDR3 loop is CASSQPSGQVNQPQHF. CDR3 nucleotide sequence: TGCGCCAGCAGCCAACCCTCCGGGCAGGTCAATCAGCCCCAGCATTTT.

The V and J genes are TRBV7-6 and TRBJ2-7; 7 bases line up with TRBD2. CDR3 length equals 17 residues. J gave up 2 bases and V 1 base, and 11 bases lay outside the gene matches. Looked up from germline, CDR1 is SGHVS and CDR2 is FNYEAQ. The CDR3 sequence: CASSLEPGSGGPYEQYF. DNA for the CDR3: TGTGCCAGCAGCTTAGAGCCGGGTTCGGGGGGACCCTACGAGCAGTACTTC. Drawing the rest from reference TRBV7-6 and TRBJ2-7, the complete variable domain is GAGVSQSPRYKVTKRGQDVALRCDPISGHVSLYWYRQALGQGPEFLTYFNYEAQQDKSGLPNDRFSAERPEGSISTLTIQRTEQRDSAMYRCASSLEPGSGGPYEQYFGPGTRLTVT.

To note about this clonotype: A read error may produce the germline difference seen at one junction end. V gene TRBV7-6 combines with J gene TRBJ1-4, with D maybe TRBD1 (6 bases). CDR1 SGHVS and CDR2 FNYEAQ come from the germline V gene. The CDR3 sequence is 17 residues long. The CDR3 sequence: CTSSLVPQGRGDEKLFF. CDR3 bases: TGTACCAGCAGCTTAGTACCACAGGGAAGGGGAGATGAAAAACTGTTTTTT. The complete variable domain, with remaining parts taken from reference TRBV7-6 and TRBJ1-4, reads GAGVSQSPRYKVTKRGQDVALRCDPISGHVSLYWYRQALGQGPEFLTYFNYEAQQDKSGLPNDRFSAERPEGSISTLTIQRTEQRDSAMYRCTSSLVPQGRGDEKLFFGSGTQLSVL.

V is TRBV10-2 and J is TRBJ2-7; D unresolved. V lost 6 bases to trimming and J lost 0 bases, with 15 bases between them. This CDR3 spans 15 amino acids. Germline CDR1 and CDR2: WSHSY and SAAADI. The CDR3 region has the DNA TGCGCCAGCAGCCAAGTAAGAAGTGCCTCCTACGAGCAGTACTTC. It codes for CASSQVRSASYEQYF.

The CDR3, as DNA: TGTGCCAGCAGCTTTGACCGCACTAGCGGGGCCTCCTACAATGAGCAGTTCTTC. Protein sequence: CASSFDRTSGASYNEQFF. J is TRBJ2-1 and V is TRBV7-8, with 10 bases lining up with TRBD2. Germline lookup yields CDR1 SGHVS and CDR2 FQNEAQ. V dropped 3 bases and J dropped 0; count of bases not matched to a gene: 8. The CDR3 has 18 amino acids.

There are many counts of this clonotype. This chain uses TRBV9 with TRBJ1-2; maybe TRBD1 (5 bases). CDR3 length equals 14 residues. V was shortened by 0 bases and J by 4 bases, with 10 bases between the two germline ends. Germline V gene lookup returns CDR1 SGDLS and CDR2 YYNGEE. The CDR3, as DNA: TGTGCCAGCAGCGTAGCCAGGGAATCCTATGGCTACACCTTC. This translates into CASSVARESYGYTF. The complete variable domain, with remaining parts taken from reference TRBV9 and TRBJ1-2, reads DSGVTQTPKHLITATGQRVTLRCSPRSGDLSVYWYQQSLDQGLQFLIQYYNGEERAKGNILERFSAQQFPDLHSELNLSSLELGDSALYFCASSVARESYGYTFGSGTRLTVV.

The gene calls are TRBV5-1 and TRBJ2-7, with 7 bases identical to TRBD1. Germline lookup yields CDR1 SGHRS and CDR2 YFSETQ. This CDR3 comprises 15 residues. Trimming at V came to 4 bases and at J to 6 bases, leaving 13 bases not matched to a gene. The CDR3 sequence: CASSPRQGSDSEQYF. CDR3 coding DNA: TGCGCCAGCAGCCCCCGACAGGGTTCAGATTCCGAGCAGTACTTC.